Each of the 21 T cell receptor beta chains below was sequenced from the same sample in a study of Graves' ophthalmopathy and Graves' hyperthyroidism. The authors amplified TCR beta CDR3 regions from RNA transcripts. RT-PCR with HTBI primers came first, then second-round multiplex PCR. Each CDR3 protein is one row after TCRdb ran MiXCR on the multiplex PCR reads. The sample records 200,000 to 250,000 distinct CDR3 sequences, roughly 21% being singletons. The sample taken for sequencing was peripheral blood. The receptors stem from a woman in her 50s with Graves' ophthalmopathy.

This clonotype showed up many times. The chain has TRBV28 and TRBJ2-7, with 8 bases lining up with TRBD1. Germline CDR1 is MDHEN and CDR2 is SYDVKM. This CDR3 is 14 amino acids long. V trimming: 6 bases; J trimming: 4 bases; junction bases outside the gene matches: 8. The CDR3 reads CASRPPGQAYEQYF. CDR3 bases: TGTGCCAGCAGACCTCCGGGACAGGCGTACGAGCAGTACTTC. Filled out from reference TRBV28 and TRBJ2-7, the complete variable domain reads DVKVTQSSRYLVKRTGEKVFLECVQDMDHENMFWYRQDPGLGLRLIYFSYDVKMKEKGDIPEGYSVSREKKERFSLILESASTNQTSMYLCASRPPGQAYEQYFGPGTRLTVT.

This clonotype has ten or more counts. The chain has TRBV9 and TRBJ1-2; D not resolved. The germline gives CDR1 SGDLS, CDR2 YYNGEE. Between the trimmed V and J ends, which lost 1 base and 2 bases, there was a span of 6 bases. There are 13 residues in the CDR3. As DNA, the CDR3 is TGTGCCAGCAGCGTAAGCGAGAACTATGGCTACACCTTC. It is translated as CASSVSENYGYTF.

This clonotype has at least ten counts. The gene calls are TRBV28 and TRBJ2-7, with D tentatively TRBD2 (6 bases). The germline V gene encodes CDR1 MDHEN and CDR2 SYDVKM. V was clipped by 5 bases and J by 2 bases, with 16 bases between them. The CDR3 consists of 15 residues. The CDR3 bases are TGTGCCAGCAGTGTCCCGGGACTCGATACCTACGAGCAGTACTTC. This translates into CASSVPGLDTYEQYF.

This clonotype was picked up many times. This rearrangement joins TRBV30 to TRBJ1-1, with 7 bases identical to TRBD1. Per germline, CDR1 GTSNPN and CDR2 SVGIG (reference sequence). Losses at the gene ends were 2 bases for V and 4 bases for J; bases not matched to a gene: 1. The CDR3 loop spans 12 amino acids. The CDR3 is CAWSSGGTEAFF. The CDR3 DNA follows: TGTGCCTGGAGTTCAGGGGGCACTGAAGCTTTCTTT.

V gene TRBV30 combines with J gene TRBJ1-5; D is uncertain. CDR3 length: 14 amino acids. Germline V gives CDR1 GTSNPN, CDR2 SVGIG (reference sequence). Deletions cut 0 bases from V and 4 bases from J, with 10 bases between. CDR3 DNA sequence: TGTGCCTGGAGTGTAGAACTGACGAATCAGCCCCAGCATTTT. Amino acids: CAWSVELTNQPQHF.

In this sample, this clonotype turned up many times. One junction end does not reproduce the germline sequence, and a read error may be involved. The gene calls are TRBV6-1 and TRBJ2-7; the D gene is possibly TRBD2 (6 bases). This CDR3 is 15 amino acids long. Germline V gene sequence: CDR1 MNHNS, CDR2 SASEGT. Here the CDR3 reads CASNEEAGSSYEQYF. Here the CDR3 DNA reads TGTGCCAGCAATGAAGAGGCGGGGTCCTCCTACGAGCAGTACTTC.

This clonotype was found a few times. The chain recombines TRBV27 with TRBJ2-2; 11 bases are shared with TRBD1. Germline V gives CDR1 MNHEY, CDR2 SMNVEV (reference sequence). After removal of 6 bases from V and 4 bases from J, the junction contained 10 bases not matched to a gene. This CDR3 has 17 amino acids. CDR3 amino acids: CASRQGQGDFGTGELFF. The CDR3 bases are TGTGCCAGCAGGCAGGGACAGGGGGATTTTGGCACCGGGGAGCTGTTTTTT.

This chain links TRBV12-3 or TRBV12-4 with TRBJ2-5; a possible D gene is TRBD1 (6 bases). Trimming cost V 4 bases and J 4 bases, with 10 bases left between them. This CDR3 has 13 residues. Written as DNA, the CDR3 is TGTGCCAGCAGTTCAGCCAGGGGAGAGACCCAGTACTTC. It translates to CASSSARGETQYF.

This clonotype has at least ten counts. The V and J genes are TRBV28 and TRBJ2-5; TRBD2 matches 8 bases. Germline values: CDR1 MDHEN, CDR2 SYDVKM. Germline trimming cut 5 bases from V and 4 bases from J; bases unmatched to any gene: 9. The CDR3 runs to 15 residues. The CDR3 DNA is TGTGCCAGCAGTCCACCAGCGGGAGAGGGAGAGACCCAGTACTTC. As protein: CASSPPAGEGETQYF.

This clonotype was picked up many times. The rearrangement joins TRBV5-1 to TRBJ1-6; D call uncertain. CDR1 and CDR2 (germline): SGHRS, YFSETQ. This CDR3 region has 13 residues. V shed 4 bases and J shed 7 bases, with 9 bases lying between them. CDR3 loop: CASSTDGNSPLHF. The CDR3 region has the DNA TGCGCCAGCAGCACGGACGGGAATTCACCCCTCCACTTT.

At least ten counts were recorded for this clonotype. V gene TRBV20-1 combines with J gene TRBJ2-7; D not resolved. Germline V gene sequence: CDR1 DFQATT, CDR2 SNEGSKA (reference sequence). V was cut by 2 bases and J by 5 bases, with 19 bases left in between. The CDR3 spans 15 residues. CDR3 amino acids: CSARRFGQRSNEQYF. The CDR3 bases are TGCAGTGCTAGAAGGTTTGGGCAGCGTAGTAACGAGCAGTACTTC.

This clonotype has a count of ten or more. The genes are TRBV20-1 and TRBJ1-2; TRBD1 is a possible D gene (5 bases). The CDR3 sequence is 14 residues long. Trimming shortened V by 1 base and J by 4 bases, and 13 bases separated the two germline ends. Germline-derived CDR1 and CDR2 are DFQATT and SNEGSKA (reference sequence). CDR3 amino acids: CSARATGGFYGYTF. CDR3 in DNA: TGCAGTGCTAGAGCCACCGGGGGTTTCTATGGCTACACCTTC.

This clonotype was observed many times. V and J are TRBV19 and TRBJ2-5; 8 bases are a match to TRBD2. This CDR3 has 15 amino acids. Unmatched junction bases numbered 7, after V lost 3 bases and J lost 4 bases. The germline V gene has CDR1 LNHDA and CDR2 SQIVND (reference sequence). The CDR3 nucleotides are TGTGCCAGTAGTATTAGTAGGCTAGCGGGAGAGACCCAGTACTTC. Protein product: CASSISRLAGETQYF.

In this sample, this clonotype turned up many times. This chain connects TRBV11-1 to TRBJ1-1; TRBD1 is a possible D gene (6 bases). The length of the CDR3 is 13 residues. The V gene's germline CDR1 is SGHAT and CDR2 FQDESV (reference sequence). The ends were cut back, 3 bases at V and 3 bases at J, with 8 bases in the middle. The CDR3 DNA reads as TGTGCCAGCAGCTTTTACAGGGACACTGAAGCTTTCTTT. Protein: CASSFYRDTEAFF.

This clonotype showed up many times. CDR3 loop: CATSRAGTGRPQPQHF. The CDR3 nucleotides are TGTGCCACCAGCAGAGCCGGGACAGGGCGTCCACAGCCCCAGCATTTT. This chain uses TRBV15 with TRBJ1-5; the match to TRBD1 covers 9 bases. V shed 1 base, J shed 7 bases, and the junction held 8 bases outside the gene matches. Germline assignment: CDR1 LNHNV and CDR2 YYDKDF (reference sequence). This CDR3 has 16 amino acids.

This clonotype was recorded many times. This rearrangement joins TRBV7-8 to TRBJ2-7, with D tentatively TRBD1 (5 bases). V was shortened by 5 bases and J by 0 bases, with 8 bases between the two germline ends. This CDR3 spans 13 amino acids. Germline V gene data show CDR1 as SGHVS and CDR2 as FQNEAQ. The CDR3 DNA is TGTGCCAGCAGCCGACAGAGCTCCTACGAGCAGTACTTC. Translated, it gives CASSRQSSYEQYF.

This sequence joins TRBV12-3 or TRBV12-4 and TRBJ2-7, with D perhaps given as TRBD1 or TRBD2 (6 bases each). The CDR3 contains 13 residues. V was shortened by 6 bases and J by 6 bases, with 15 bases between the two germline ends. The CDR3 DNA follows: TGTGCCAGCAGCACCTTACAGGGAGGCGAGCAGTACTTC. It encodes CASSTLQGGEQYF.

This clonotype was observed a few times. CDR3 loop: CALSRQPMNTEAFF. CDR3 nucleotide sequence: TGTGCCCTTTCCCGACAGCCCATGAACACTGAAGCTTTCTTT. The chain has TRBV30 and TRBJ1-1; a weak D match, TRBD1 (5 bases). The CDR3 is made up of 14 amino acids. Germline V lookup: CDR1 GTSNPN, CDR2 SVGIG (reference sequence). V lost 8 bases, J lost 0 bases, and 16 bases lay in between.

This clonotype occurred many times. The V call is TRBV28, the J call TRBJ2-5; TRBD1 matches 10 bases. The CDR3 extends over 16 amino acids. V gave up 4 bases and J gave up 1 base; unmatched junction bases: 6. Germline V gene data show CDR1 as MDHEN and CDR2 as SYDVKM. The CDR3 region is CASSSLRTGGQETQYF. The DNA of the CDR3 is TGTGCCAGCAGTTCTCTACGGACAGGGGGCCAAGAGACCCAGTACTTC.

V is TRBV2 and J is TRBJ2-5; D is uncertain. V gave up 0 bases and J gave up 5 bases, with 16 bases separating them. Germline V gives CDR1 SNHLY, CDR2 FYNNEI. The CDR3 is 16 amino acids. The CDR3 sequence: CASSEAHLGIRETQYF. The DNA of the CDR3 is TGTGCCAGCAGTGAAGCGCACCTAGGTATACGGGAGACCCAGTACTTC. The whole variable domain, remainder taken from reference TRBV2 and TRBJ2-5, is EPEVTQTPSHQVTQMGQEVILRCVPISNHLYFYWYRQILGQKVEFLVSFYNNEISEKSEIFDDQFSVERPDGSNFTLKIRSTKLEDSAMYFCASSEAHLGIRETQYFGPGTRLLVL.

This clonotype was seen only a few times. The chain carries TRBV20-1 and TRBJ1-1; D ambiguous. The CDR3 totals 15 residues. CDR1 and CDR2 (germline): DFQATT, SNEGSKA (reference sequence). Trimming removed 1 base at V and 2 bases at J, with 14 bases between. The CDR3 protein is CSARATARGNTEAFF. The CDR3 DNA reads TGCAGTGCTAGAGCAACCGCCCGGGGAAACACTGAAGCTTTCTTT.